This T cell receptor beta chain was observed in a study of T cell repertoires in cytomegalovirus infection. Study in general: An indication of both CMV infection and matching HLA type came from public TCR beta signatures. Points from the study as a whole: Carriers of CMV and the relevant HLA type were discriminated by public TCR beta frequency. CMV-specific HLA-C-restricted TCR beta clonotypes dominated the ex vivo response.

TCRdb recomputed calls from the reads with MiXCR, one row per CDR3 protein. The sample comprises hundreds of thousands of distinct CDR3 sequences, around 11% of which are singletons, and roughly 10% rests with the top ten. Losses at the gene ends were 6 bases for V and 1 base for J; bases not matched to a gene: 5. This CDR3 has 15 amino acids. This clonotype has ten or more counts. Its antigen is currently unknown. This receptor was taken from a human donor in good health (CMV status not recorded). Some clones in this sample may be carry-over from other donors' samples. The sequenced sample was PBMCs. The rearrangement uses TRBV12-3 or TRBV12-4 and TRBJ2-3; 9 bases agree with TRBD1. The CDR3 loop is CASSLRTGGTDTQYF. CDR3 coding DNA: TGTGCCAGCAGCCTGCGGACAGGGGGCACAGATACGCAGTATTTT.